Given below is one TCR beta chain in context. This receptor's antigen is unknown. No clone much larger than this one lies a single base away; base qualities are absent. No immune events, such as infections, were documented for the healthy donors during the collection period. Blood repertoires from healthy donors were used as a training cohort for calibrating time-dependent variance in a beta-binomial model of differential abundance of T-cell clones. There were some ten healthy donors in the training cohort, of whom 3 were female and 7 were male. On average the donors were about 40 years old, and their ages spanned roughly 29 to 70 years. Whole blood was collected from each healthy donor at three time points spaced 2 to 3 weeks apart and obtained from a commercial supplier. For immunosequencing, genomic DNA was extracted from unsorted whole blood. These data originate in a study of identifying expanded T cells in peripheral blood (dated by TCRdb to about 2019). For the wider study: Separate aliquots of the same genomic DNA pool were sequenced to produce technical replicates, and four replicates were compared in pairs. Beyond this particular receptor, the publication reports: The authors expected biological variance in healthy repertoires might increase further over much longer intervals such as months to years. Across all healthy donors, variance in clone template counts between approximately 2-week samples was found to increase significantly with total template count. About 1.1 differentially abundant clones were flagged by the binomial model between technical replicates, whereas about 16 and 20 were flagged over roughly two weeks and four weeks, respectively. The beta-binomial model significantly reduced the number of clones called differentially abundant and the false-positive rate across all healthy-donor time intervals.

The immunoSEQ Assay, which relies on bias-controlled multiplex PCR amplification of genomic DNA, was used to profile TCRbeta CDR3 regions. On the study's bioinformatics: To quantify the absolute abundance of each unique TCRbeta CDR3 region, the sequences were collapsed and filtered. Differential abundance was assessed using a binomial (Fisher-equivalent) model and a beta-binomial model in which time-dependent variance fitted from healthy donors was added. Clones with fewer than 5 combined templates were excluded, and clones with Benjamini-Hochberg FDR below 0.01 were called differentially abundant. The form v = (b*log(k)+a)^2 was used to model beta-binomial variance as a function of total template count across the two samples. TCRdb took over this immuneACCESS table, retaining in-frame rearrangements with V and J assigned. Such tables are incomplete; in checked studies, under half of the missing clones stem from an unresolved V gene, and the remainder is unexplained. D and trimming come from the DNA, and the V and J calls and clone size come from that table. For this sample the table gives around 99,000 clones, of which about 88% were detected only once. The ten largest clones capture 7.5% to 9.5% of the sample.

The CDR3 runs 14 residues from the cysteine to the phenylalanine. Only CDR3 DNA remains: 42 bases, in frame from the first base. The germline V and J ends show losses of 6 bases and 1 base respectively, and no gene match explains 2 bases of the junction. In the germline V gene, CDR1 corresponds to KGHSH and CDR2 to LQKENI. The sample comprised blood. The origin of this receptor is a person aged 18 to 70 in good health. The receptor chain draws on TRBV18 and TRBJ1-5, and TRBD1 matches 8 of the central bases. CDR3 protein: CASSRQGSNQPQHF. The DNA is as follows: TGTGCCAGCTCCAGACAGGGGAGCAATCAGCCCCAGCATTTT.